This T cell receptor (beta chain) is drawn from a study of T cell changes during pregnancy in multiple sclerosis. Per germline, CDR1 MDHEN and CDR2 SYDVKM. The CDR3 runs to 16 residues. Trimming cost V 5 bases and J 2 bases; bases outside gene matches: 12. Here immunoSEQ multiplex PCR was the method, and the copy in TCRdb shows in-frame clones only, minus some. The sample lists under 30,000 clones, 80% to 90% seen once, with 6% to 8% in the top ten. A single count supports this clone. V gene TRBV28 combines with J gene TRBJ2-7; 7 nucleotides line up with TRBD1. The source of this sequence is a female donor with multiple sclerosis, enrolled in a pregnancy study. The specimen was CD8+ T cells from peripheral blood mononuclear cells, collected in the second trimester of pregnancy. The CDR3 reads CASSPIPTGRTYEQYF. Written as DNA, the CDR3 is TGTGCCAGCAGTCCTATCCCGACAGGGAGAACCTACGAGCAGTACTTC.